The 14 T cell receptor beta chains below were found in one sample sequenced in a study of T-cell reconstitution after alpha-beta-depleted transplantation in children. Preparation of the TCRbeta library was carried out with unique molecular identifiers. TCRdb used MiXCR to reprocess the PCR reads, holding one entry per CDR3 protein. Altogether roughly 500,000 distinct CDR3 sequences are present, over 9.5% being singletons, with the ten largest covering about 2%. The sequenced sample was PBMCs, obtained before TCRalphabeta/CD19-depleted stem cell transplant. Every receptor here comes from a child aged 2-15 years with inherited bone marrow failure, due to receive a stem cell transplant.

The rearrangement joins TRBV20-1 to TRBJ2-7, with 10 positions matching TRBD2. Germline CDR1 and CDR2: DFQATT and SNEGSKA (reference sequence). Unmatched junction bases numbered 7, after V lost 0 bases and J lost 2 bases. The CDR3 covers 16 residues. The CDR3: CSARDTVAGGPYEQYF. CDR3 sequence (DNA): TGCAGTGCTAGAGATACGGTAGCGGGAGGTCCCTACGAGCAGTACTTC.

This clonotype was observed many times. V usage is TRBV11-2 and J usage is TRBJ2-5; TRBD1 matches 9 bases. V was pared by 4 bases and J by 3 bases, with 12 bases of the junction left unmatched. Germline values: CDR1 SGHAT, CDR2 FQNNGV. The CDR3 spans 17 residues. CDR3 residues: CASSSPPYRTGEETQYF. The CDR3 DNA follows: TGTGCCAGCAGCTCCCCGCCCTATCGGACAGGGGAAGAGACCCAGTACTTC.

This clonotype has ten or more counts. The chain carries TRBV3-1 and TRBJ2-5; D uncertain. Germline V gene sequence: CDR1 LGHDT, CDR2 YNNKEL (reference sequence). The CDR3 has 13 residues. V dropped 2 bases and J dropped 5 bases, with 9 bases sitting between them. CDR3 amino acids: CASSQSDGETQYF. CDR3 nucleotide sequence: TGTGCCAGCAGCCAATCCGACGGCGAGACCCAGTACTTC.

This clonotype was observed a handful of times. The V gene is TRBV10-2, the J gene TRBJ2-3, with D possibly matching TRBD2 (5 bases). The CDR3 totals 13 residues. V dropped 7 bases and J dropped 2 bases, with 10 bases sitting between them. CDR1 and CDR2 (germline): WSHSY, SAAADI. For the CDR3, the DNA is TGCGCCAGCACTGATGACTACACAGATACGCAGTATTTT. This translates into CASTDDYTDTQYF.

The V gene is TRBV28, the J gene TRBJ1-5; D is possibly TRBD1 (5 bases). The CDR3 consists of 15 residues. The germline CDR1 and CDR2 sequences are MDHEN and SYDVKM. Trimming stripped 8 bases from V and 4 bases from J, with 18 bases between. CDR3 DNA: TGTGCCAGCCGAAACTCACGAGGGGCTAATCAGCCCCAGCATTTT. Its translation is CASRNSRGANQPQHF.

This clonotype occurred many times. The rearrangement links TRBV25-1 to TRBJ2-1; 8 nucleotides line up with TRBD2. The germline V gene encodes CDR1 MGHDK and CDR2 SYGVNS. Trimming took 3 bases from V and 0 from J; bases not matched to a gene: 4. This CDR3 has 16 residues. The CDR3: CASSDPGGSSYNEQFF. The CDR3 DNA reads TGTGCCAGCAGTGACCCGGGGGGGAGCTCCTACAATGAGCAGTTCTTC.

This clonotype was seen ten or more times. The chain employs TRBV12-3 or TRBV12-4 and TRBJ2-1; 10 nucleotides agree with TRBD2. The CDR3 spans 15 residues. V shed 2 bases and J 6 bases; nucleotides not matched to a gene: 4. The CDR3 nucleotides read TGTGCCAGCAGTTTATCGTCTAGCGGGAGCAATGAGCAGTTCTTC. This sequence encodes CASSLSSSGSNEQFF.

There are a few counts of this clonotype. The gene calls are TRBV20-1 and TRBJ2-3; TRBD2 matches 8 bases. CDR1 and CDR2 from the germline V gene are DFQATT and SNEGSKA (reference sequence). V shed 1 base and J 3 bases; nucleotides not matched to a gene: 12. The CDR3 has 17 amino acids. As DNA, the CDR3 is TGCAGTGCTAGAGGCCGGGAGGGAATGTTTGGGACAGATACGCAGTATTTT. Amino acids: CSARGREGMFGTDTQYF.

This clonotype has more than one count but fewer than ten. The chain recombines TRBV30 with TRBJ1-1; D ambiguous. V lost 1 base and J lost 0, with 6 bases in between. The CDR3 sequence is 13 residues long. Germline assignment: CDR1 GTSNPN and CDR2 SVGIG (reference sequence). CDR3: CAWSEKLNTEAFF. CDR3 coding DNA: TGTGCCTGGAGTGAGAAGTTGAACACTGAAGCTTTCTTT.

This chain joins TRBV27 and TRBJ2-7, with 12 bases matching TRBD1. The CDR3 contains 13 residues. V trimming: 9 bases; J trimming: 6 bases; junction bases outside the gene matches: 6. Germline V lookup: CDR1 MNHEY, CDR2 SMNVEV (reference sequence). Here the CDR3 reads CARGDRGPGEQYF. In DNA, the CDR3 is TGTGCCAGAGGGGACAGGGGGCCGGGCGAGCAGTACTTC.

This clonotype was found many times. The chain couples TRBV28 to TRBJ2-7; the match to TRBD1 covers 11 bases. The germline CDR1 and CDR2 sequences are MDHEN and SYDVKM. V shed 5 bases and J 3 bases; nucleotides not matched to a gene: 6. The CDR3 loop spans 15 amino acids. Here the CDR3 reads CASSAPGQGVYEQYF. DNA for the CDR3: TGTGCCAGCAGTGCTCCGGGACAGGGGGTCTACGAGCAGTACTTC.

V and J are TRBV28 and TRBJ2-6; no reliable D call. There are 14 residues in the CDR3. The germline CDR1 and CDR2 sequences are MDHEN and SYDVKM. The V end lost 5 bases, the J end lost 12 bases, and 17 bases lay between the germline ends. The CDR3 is CASSPMTPSGVLTF. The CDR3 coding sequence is TGTGCCAGCAGTCCCATGACCCCCTCCGGCGTCCTGACTTTC.

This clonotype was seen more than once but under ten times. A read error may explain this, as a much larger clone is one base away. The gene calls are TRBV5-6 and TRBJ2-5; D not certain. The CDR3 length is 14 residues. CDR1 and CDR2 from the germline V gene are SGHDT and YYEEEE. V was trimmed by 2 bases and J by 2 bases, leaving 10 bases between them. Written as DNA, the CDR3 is TGTGCCAGCAGCTTACGAACAAGGCAAGAGACCCAGTACTTC. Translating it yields CASSLRTRQETQYF.

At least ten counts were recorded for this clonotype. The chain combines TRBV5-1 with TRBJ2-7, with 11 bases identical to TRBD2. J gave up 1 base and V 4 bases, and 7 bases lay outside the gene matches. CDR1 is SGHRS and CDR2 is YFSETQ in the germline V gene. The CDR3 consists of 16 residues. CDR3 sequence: CASSEGTSGYSYEQYF. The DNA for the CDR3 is TGCGCCAGCAGCGAAGGGACTAGCGGTTATTCCTACGAGCAGTACTTC. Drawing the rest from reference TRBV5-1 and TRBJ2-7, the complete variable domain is KAGVTQTPRYLIKTRGQQVTLSCSPISGHRSVSWYQQTPGQGLQFLFEYFSETQRNKGNFPGRFSGRQFSNSRSEMNVSTLELGDSALYLCASSEGTSGYSYEQYFGPGTRLTVT.